This T cell receptor beta chain was identified during a study of T cells in Graves' hyperthyroidism and ophthalmopathy. Study outcomes and limitations: Most clonotypes that expanded in the thyroid above 0.001 also showed up in blood.

This clonotype was counted a few times. Its cognate antigen is unknown. Used for diagnoses were clinical symptoms, serum thyroxine and TRAb, thyroid ultrasound and orbital computed tomography. The source of the PBMCs was 10 ml of fresh peripheral blood. The V end lost 1 base, the J end lost 5 bases, and 12 bases lay between the germline ends. The germline gives CDR1 MNHNS, CDR2 SASEGT. The CDR3 is 14 residues long. The investigators amplified TCR beta CDR3 regions from RNA transcripts. The HTBI primer set was used in a first-round RT-PCR of the TCR CDR3. TCRdb re-analysed the multiplex PCR reads in MiXCR, keeping a single row per CDR3 protein. Of about 680,000 distinct CDR3 sequences in the sample, roughly 32% are singletons; the top ten hold approximately 31%.

The sample was blood. The origin of this receptor is a woman aged 40 to 50 with Graves' hyperthyroidism. The chain employs TRBV6-1 and TRBJ2-7; D is perhaps TRBD1 (6 bases). CDR3: CASSEGGRTDEQYF. For the CDR3, the DNA is TGTGCCAGCAGTGAAGGCGGTAGGACAGACGAGCAGTACTTC.